The present entry profiles one T cell receptor beta chain with its context. Its antigen specificity is not known. No much larger clonotype is one base removed from it; base qualities were not supplied. Donors were healthy HIV-negative adults with no recently reported acute infections or vaccinations. All donors were Caucasian adults living in Nashville, Tennessee, USA. CD4+ T cells were enriched by magnetic negative selection, after which naive cells were positively selected on CD45RA and the negative fraction was taken as the memory subset. Blood was collected by leukapheresis, and PBMCs were isolated by Ficoll-Histopaque density gradient centrifugation and then cryopreserved in liquid nitrogen vapor phase. Purity and quantity of every magnetically sorted T cell population were checked by analytical flow cytometry. From each sorted fraction, genomic DNA was isolated and quantified by UV absorbance on a Nanodrop 2000c.

The data originate from a study of shared clonotypes between healthy human individuals (TCRdb year 2020). A note on the overall study: The cohort comprised a couple of women and a few men aged 18 to 49 years. For each donor, CD4 naive and CD4 memory were each run on three plates, CD8 naive on two plates, and CD8 memory on one plate. Blood TCR repertoires of a handful of healthy adults were deeply sequenced to estimate repertoire size and the extent of clonotype sharing between individuals. Different laboratories and diverse techniques were used to prepare libraries and sequence TCR repertoires, to increase sequencing depth and limit assay-specific biases. Each donor's leukapheresis produced roughly between roughly 0.85 and 9.5 billion PBMCs. Results the study describes overall, beyond this receptor: Roughly 5.2% of naive CD4, around 4% of naive CD8, roughly 2.4% of memory CD4, and approximately 0.4% of memory CD8 clonotypes were shared across several donors. Sampling was limited to blood, and TCR repertoires in tissue likely differ from TCR repertoires in blood. Higher generation probabilities were observed for clonotypes shared by all four sorted-subset donors than for non-shared clonotypes. Incomplete sequencing was indicated by rarefaction of sorted-subset datasets, despite the large sequencing depth. Because the study included a small number of donors, the genetic and exposure-history diversity represented was limited. Pairwise subsampling led to the expectation that sequencing depth would affect the degree of clonotype sharing among donors. Larger estimated clonotype richness was generally found for naive subsets than for memory subsets.

Using the deep immunoSEQ assay, multiplex PCR amplified TCR CDR3 regions from genomic DNA. Extracted genomic DNA from each cell subset was distributed evenly across all wells of several immunoSEQ 96-well plates, and each plate was treated as a replicate. Each replicate PCR for sorted subsets received about 0.2 ug genomic DNA, equal to about 30,000 T cell genomes. Purified libraries were measured with a Qubit 3.0 fluorometer, size-checked on a Bioanalyzer 2100, and measured again with the KAPA Library Quantification kit. Each immunoSEQ 96-well plate was sequenced on its own single-read 150-cycle Illumina NextSeq 550 flow cell. The original pipeline was this. The immunoSEQ output contained only junctional sequences without quality scores, so filtering could not match that applied to full-length reads. Sequences were annotated with PyIR, a Python wrapper for IgBLAST v1.9, and V/J genes and CDR3 were assigned using IMGT germline references. Reads were filtered out if the reads had weak V/J assignments (E-value above 1e-6), no CDR3, stop codons, out-of-frame junctions, or ambiguous translated residues. V3J clonotypes were defined by identical inferred V gene, J gene, and CDR3 amino acid sequence. Percentage overlap between repertoires was calculated by dividing the number of shared unique clonotypes by the size of the smaller repertoire. Repertoire richness was assessed with RTK rarefaction, the Chao1 estimator, and Recon v2.1 estimates of unobserved clonotypes. Generation probabilities were computed with OLGA for all TCRbeta clonotypes obtained by the gDNA method from several donors. Not all clones reach the TCRdb copy of this immuneACCESS table, which keeps in-frame sequences only. Checked studies attribute under half of the gap to unresolved V genes and leave the rest unexplained. The V and J calls and clone size come from that table; D and trimming were worked out from the DNA. The sample has fewer than 1.8 million clones on record, approximately 98.5% of them singletons. The ten largest clones represent about 0.4% of the sample.

CDR1 MRHNA and CDR2 SNTAGT are derived from the germline V gene. The CDR3 runs 13 amino acids, cysteine and phenylalanine included. CDR3 DNA is the only sequence kept; it has 39 bases, read in frame from the first base. Trimmed from V: 3 bases; trimmed from J: 10 bases; junction bases lacking a gene match: 7. The source of this sequence is a man aged 25 to 45 in good health. Recombination joined TRBV6-4 with TRBJ2-3; TRBD1 aligns with 7 central bases. Sequenced input: naive CD4+ T cells sorted from blood. What the cell subset or site label conveys for this sample: CD45RA+ positively selected. The nucleotide sequence is given as TGTGCCAGCAGTGAAGCAGGGGGAATGGCGCAGTATTTT. Its translation is CASSEAGGMAQYF.